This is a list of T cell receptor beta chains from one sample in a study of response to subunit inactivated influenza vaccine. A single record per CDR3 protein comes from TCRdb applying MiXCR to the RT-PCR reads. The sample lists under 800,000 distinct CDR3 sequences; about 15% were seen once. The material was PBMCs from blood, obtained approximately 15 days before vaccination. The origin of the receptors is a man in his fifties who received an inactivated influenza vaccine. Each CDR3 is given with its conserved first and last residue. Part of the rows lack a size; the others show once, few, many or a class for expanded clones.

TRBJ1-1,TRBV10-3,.,CAISESEGVGTEAFF
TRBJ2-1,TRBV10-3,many,CAISESGFRQSYNEQFF
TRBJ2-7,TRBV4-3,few,CASSQESMSYEQYF
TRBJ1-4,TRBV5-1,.,CASSYASGGTNEKLFF
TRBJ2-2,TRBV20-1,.,CSARGVGELFF
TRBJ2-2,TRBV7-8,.,CASSLVGTTANTGELFF
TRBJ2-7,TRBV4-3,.,CASSQVQGDEQYF
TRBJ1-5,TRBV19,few,CASSSSWGSQPQHF
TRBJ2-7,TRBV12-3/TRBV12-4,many,CASRTSGRYEQYF
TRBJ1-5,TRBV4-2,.,CASSQDTRGQGHYSNQPQHF
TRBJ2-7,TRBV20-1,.,CSANREAQRVSGIPMF
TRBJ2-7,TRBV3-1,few,CASSQPGLGTFEQYF
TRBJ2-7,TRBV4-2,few,CASSQAAEYEQYF
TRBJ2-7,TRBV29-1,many,CSVAFGTYEQYF
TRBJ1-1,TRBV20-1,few,CSATPSEYTEAFF
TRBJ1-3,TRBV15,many,CATSREGGGSGNTIYF
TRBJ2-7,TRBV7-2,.,CASSLSGLAGTYEQYF
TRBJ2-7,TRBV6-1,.,CASGKLEVREQYF
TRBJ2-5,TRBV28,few,CASSSGEQTQYF
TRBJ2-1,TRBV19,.,CASRFASGTRNEQFF
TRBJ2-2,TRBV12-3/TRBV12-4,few,CASSFWGGTGELFF
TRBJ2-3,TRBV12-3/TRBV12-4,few,CASSWDSLSLGDTQYF
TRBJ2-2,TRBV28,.,CASSKRGGELFF
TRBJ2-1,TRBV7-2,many,CASSPRVGGQFF
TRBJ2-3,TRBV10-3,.,CATTGTIATDTQYF
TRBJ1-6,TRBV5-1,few,CASGLLGRNSPLHF
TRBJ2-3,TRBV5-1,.,CASSQTANTDTQYF
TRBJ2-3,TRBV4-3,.,CASSQVPLAGTSTDTQYF
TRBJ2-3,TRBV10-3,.,CAISGQEVADTQYF
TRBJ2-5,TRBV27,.,CASSLWGQGPETQYF
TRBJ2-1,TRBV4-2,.,CASSQDPSSADEQFF
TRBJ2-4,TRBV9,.,CASSAGTRGNIQYF
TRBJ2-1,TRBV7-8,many,CASSLSSGGLIYNEQFF
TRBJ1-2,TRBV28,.,CASRRPQGQKRLGGYTF
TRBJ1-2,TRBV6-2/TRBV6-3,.,CASSPITTGVGGYTF
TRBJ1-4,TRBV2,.,CASSAAGFKEKLFF
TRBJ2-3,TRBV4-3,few,CASSRGVQSTDTQYF
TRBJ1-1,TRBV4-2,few,CASRREPLGTEAFF
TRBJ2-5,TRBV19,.,CASSPFLWARTNQETQYF
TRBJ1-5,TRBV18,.,CASSHGDSHNQPQHF
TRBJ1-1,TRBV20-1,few,CSARDARVTEAFF
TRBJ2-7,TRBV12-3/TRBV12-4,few,CASSKAGTGRHEQYF
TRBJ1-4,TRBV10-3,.,CAISDRDEKLFF
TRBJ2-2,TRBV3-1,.,CASCQGAGGSGELFF
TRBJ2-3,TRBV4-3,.,CASSQPDRGTLPSSTDTLYF
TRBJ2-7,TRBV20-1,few,CSARGGGNRQYF
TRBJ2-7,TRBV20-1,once,CSARDGLAGVGYEQYF
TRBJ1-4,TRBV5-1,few,CASRPGTGGPVGKLFF
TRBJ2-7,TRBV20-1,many,CSAGGSGAFYEQYF
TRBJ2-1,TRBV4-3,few,CASSPNGPGRIFYNEQFF